One and the same sample provided the 18 T cell receptor beta chains below, sequenced in a study of T-cell reconstitution after alpha-beta-depleted transplantation in children. A library of TCRbeta sequences, prepared with unique molecular identifiers, was generated. TCRdb reprocessed the PCR reads with MiXCR, giving one entry per CDR3 protein. The sample yields about 72,000 distinct CDR3 sequences, about 7.3% seen once. The sequences come from PBMCs from the stem cell graft donor, collected from the stem cell graft. The receptors stem from a human donor who donated a stem cell graft to a child with acute lymphoblastic leukemia.

This clonotype was counted at least ten times. J is TRBJ2-7 and V is TRBV6-5; D gene uncertain. Per the germline V gene, CDR1 is MNHEY and CDR2 is SVGAGI. There are 11 residues in the CDR3. The germline V and J ends were trimmed by 4 bases and 5 bases, with 6 bases remaining between them. The CDR3 region has the DNA TGTGCCAGCAGTTCCACAAACGAGCAGTACTTC. Translated: CASSSTNEQYF.

This clonotype has ten or more counts. V is TRBV12-3 or TRBV12-4 and J is TRBJ2-4, with 8 bases identical to TRBD1. This CDR3 is 19 amino acids long. Trimming at V came to 4 bases and at J to 0 bases, leaving 14 bases not matched to a gene. The CDR3 bases are TGTGCCAGCAGTTCCCGGGCAGGGGGCACGTCCTTAGCCAAAAACATTCAGTACTTC. This gives the protein CASSSRAGGTSLAKNIQYF.

Ten or more counts support this clonotype. This chain uses TRBV9 with TRBJ2-6; TRBD2 matches at 8 bases. J lost 1 base, V lost 0 bases, and 6 bases had no gene match. The CDR3 extends over 18 amino acids. The germline V gene has CDR1 SGDLS and CDR2 YYNGEE. The CDR3 here is CASSVVDGGGSGANVLTF. Written as DNA, the CDR3 is TGTGCCAGCAGCGTAGTGGACGGGGGGGGTTCTGGGGCCAACGTCCTGACTTTC.

The J gene is TRBJ2-5, the V gene TRBV7-2; 8 positions match TRBD2. Germline values: CDR1 SGHTA, CDR2 FQGNSA. Trimming at V came to 2 bases and at J to 2 bases, leaving 7 bases not matched to a gene. The CDR3 has 16 residues. Written as DNA, the CDR3 is TGTGCCAGCAGCTTATATGCGGGGGGCGCACAAGAGACCCAGTACTTC. This codes for CASSLYAGGAQETQYF.

The chain recombines TRBV5-4 with TRBJ2-7; 9 nucleotides align to TRBD1. CDR1 SGHNT and CDR2 YYREEE come from the germline V gene (reference sequence). V dropped 3 bases and J dropped 6; count of bases not matched to a gene: 10. CDR3 length equals 15 residues. The CDR3: CASSSSGTGIPEQYF. CDR3 bases: TGTGCCAGCAGCTCCTCCGGGACAGGGATTCCCGAGCAGTACTTC.

The V gene is TRBV4-2, the J gene TRBJ1-1; D ambiguous. V gave up 4 bases and J gave up 4 bases, with 16 bases separating them. The CDR3 has 15 residues. Germline V CDR1 and CDR2: LGHNA, YNFKEQ. The DNA for the CDR3 is TGTGCCAGCAGCCCCGGACGTGGGCGGCTCACTGAAGCTTTCTTT. Encoded protein: CASSPGRGRLTEAFF.

This clonotype was counted at least ten times. V gene TRBV10-3 combines with J gene TRBJ2-7; tentative D call: TRBD2 (5 bases). Trimming left V 3 bases short and J 2 bases short, with 14 bases between. This CDR3 has 15 amino acids. Germline V gene sequence: CDR1 ENHRY, CDR2 SYGVKD. The CDR3 spells CAISEPSGAAYEQYF. DNA for the CDR3: TGTGCCATCAGTGAACCCAGCGGCGCGGCCTACGAGCAGTACTTC.

This clonotype has a count of ten or more. The genes are TRBV20-1 and TRBJ1-1; D unresolved. Between the trimmed V and J ends, which lost 1 base and 5 bases, there was a span of 11 bases. The CDR3 contains 13 residues. The V gene's germline CDR1 is DFQATT and CDR2 SNEGSKA (reference sequence). The CDR3 loop reads CSARGLRVTEAFF. DNA for the CDR3: TGCAGTGCTAGAGGACTTCGTGTGACTGAAGCTTTCTTT.

Ten or more counts support this clonotype. This chain links TRBV20-1 with TRBJ2-7; 11 bases are shared with TRBD2. The V segment lost 0 bases and the J segment 6 bases; nucleotides outside the gene matches: 4. Germline assignment: CDR1 DFQATT and CDR2 SNEGSKA (reference sequence). The CDR3 has 14 residues. The CDR3 DNA sequence: TGCAGTGCTAGAGATCGACTAGCGGGACGCGAGCAGTACTTC. Residues: CSARDRLAGREQYF.

This clonotype was counted ten times or more. This chain connects TRBV10-3 to TRBJ1-5, with a weak D call TRBD1 (5 bases). V lost 2 bases and J lost 7, with 12 bases in between. This CDR3 spans 14 amino acids. In germline, CDR1 is ENHRY, CDR2 SYGVKD. The CDR3 is CAISEIRVGQPQHF. The CDR3 DNA reads TGTGCCATCAGTGAGATCAGGGTGGGGCAGCCCCAGCATTTT.

This clonotype was recorded at least ten times. The V call is TRBV9, the J call TRBJ2-1, with 10 bases aligning to TRBD1. Germline V lookup: CDR1 SGDLS, CDR2 YYNGEE. Trimming cost V 4 bases and J 8 bases; bases outside gene matches: 9. The CDR3 totals 15 residues. This CDR3 is CASSNRDRGQHEQFF. The CDR3 region has the DNA TGTGCCAGCAGCAACCGGGACAGGGGTCAACATGAGCAGTTCTTC.

This clonotype was seen at least ten times. This rearrangement joins TRBV14 to TRBJ2-3; D might be TRBD1 (5 bases). Germline V lookup: CDR1 SGHDN, CDR2 FVKESK. This CDR3 comprises 15 residues. Trimming cost V 4 bases and J 4 bases, with 15 bases left between them. DNA of the CDR3: TGTGCCAGCAGCCTATTTAGGGGATCAGCAGATACGCAGTATTTT. Translation gives CASSLFRGSADTQYF.

The chain employs TRBV7-6 and TRBJ2-2; D gene uncertain. V lost 5 bases and J 0 bases, leaving 16 bases between the germline ends. Germline CDR1 SGHVS, CDR2 FNYEAQ. The CDR3 is 17 residues long. The CDR3 bases are TGTGCCAGCAGCCCCTCTCGCCTAGGAGCGAACACCGGGGAGCTGTTTTTT. Protein product: CASSPSRLGANTGELFF.

This clonotype came up many times. The DNA for the CDR3 is TGCGCCAGCAGCCAAGAAGGTCGCGGGCGACTGGGGAATGAGCAGTTCTTC. Translated, it gives CASSQEGRGRLGNEQFF. The rearrangement joins TRBV4-3 to TRBJ2-1; weak D call: TRBD2 (5 bases). Per the germline V gene, CDR1 is LGHNA and CDR2 is YSLEER. The CDR3 consists of 17 residues. Trimming pared 0 bases from V and 7 bases from J, leaving 19 bases between.

Ten or more counts support this clonotype. The chain employs TRBV7-3 and TRBJ2-1, with TRBD2 matching over 7 bases. The CDR3 length is 14 residues. CDR1 and CDR2 (germline): SGHTA, FQGTGA. The junction had 4 bases not matched to a gene; V was cut back by 1 base and J by 7 bases. The CDR3 here is CASSLMGGPNEQFF. CDR3 bases: TGTGCCAGCAGCTTAATGGGAGGGCCAAATGAGCAGTTCTTC.

This clonotype occurred many times. V is TRBV12-3 or TRBV12-4 and J is TRBJ2-2; no clear D gene. With 3 bases removed from V and 6 bases from J, the gap between germline ends came to 5 bases. CDR3 length: 12 residues. This CDR3 is CASSLFPGELFF. The CDR3 DNA reads as TGTGCCAGCAGTTTGTTCCCCGGGGAGCTGTTTTTT.

The V and J genes are TRBV4-1 and TRBJ2-2; D is unclear. The ends were cut back, 1 base at V and 6 bases at J, with 9 bases in the middle. The germline V gene encodes CDR1 MGHRA and CDR2 YSYEKL. The CDR3 length is 14 residues. The CDR3 loop reads CASSQGIASGELFF. The CDR3 DNA is TGCGCCAGCAGCCAAGGCATCGCCTCCGGGGAGCTGTTTTTT.

In this sample, this clonotype turned up many times. The rearrangement uses TRBV3-1 and TRBJ2-1, with TRBD2 matching over 8 bases. Germline V gene data show CDR1 as LGHDT and CDR2 as YNNKEL (reference sequence). The CDR3 has 15 residues. V trimming: 6 bases; J trimming: 0 bases; junction bases outside the gene matches: 4. CDR3 nucleotides: TGTGCCAGCAGGTTAAGCGGGAGCTCCTACAATGAGCAGTTCTTC. It specifies CASRLSGSSYNEQFF.